Following are 9 T cell receptor beta chains from one sample sequenced in a study of T cells in Graves' hyperthyroidism and ophthalmopathy. RNA transcripts yielded amplified TCR beta CDR3 regions. HTBI primers were employed in a first-round RT-PCR of the TCR CDR3. TCRdb analysed the multiplex PCR reads with MiXCR anew, one entry per CDR3 protein. The table lists hundreds of thousands of distinct CDR3 sequences, about 15% of them singletons. Sequences were obtained from blood. These receptors were collected from a man between 18 and 29 years old with Graves' ophthalmopathy.

This clonotype occurred many times. The rearrangement uses TRBV5-1 and TRBJ2-7, with D perhaps TRBD1 (5 bases). Per the germline V gene, CDR1 is SGHRS and CDR2 is YFSETQ. With 4 bases removed from V and 1 base from J, the gap between germline ends came to 15 bases. CDR3 length: 15 amino acids. CDR3 sequence (DNA): TGCGCCAGCAGCCCTAGGGTTGGGGCGTCCTACGAGCAGTACTTC. Amino acid sequence: CASSPRVGASYEQYF.

Concerning this clonotype itself: A much larger clone sits a single nucleotide away, making a read error possible. The chain employs TRBV3-1 and TRBJ2-1; 11 bases map to TRBD2. The germline gives CDR1 LGHDT, CDR2 YNNKEL (reference sequence). With V trimmed by 8 bases and J by 0 bases, 18 bases remained unmatched. This CDR3 has 20 residues. The CDR3 nucleotides read TGTGCCAGCGGCTTTACCCGGGGGCTAGCGGGGGGAAACTCCTACAATGAGCAGTTCTTC. It is translated as CASGFTRGLAGGNSYNEQFF.

This clonotype was detected many times. The chain couples TRBV7-9 to TRBJ2-1; D is possibly TRBD1 or TRBD2 (5 bases each). Trimming stripped 5 bases from V and 3 bases from J, with 14 bases between. CDR1 and CDR2 (germline): SEHNR, FQNEAQ (reference sequence). CDR3 size: 15 residues. The CDR3 region is CASSRDLGNYNEQFF. The CDR3, as DNA: TGTGCCAGCAGCCGGGACCTTGGGAACTACAATGAGCAGTTCTTC.

This clonotype was detected many times. The chain joins TRBV5-1 to TRBJ1-4, with 7 positions matching TRBD1. This CDR3 region has 14 residues. CDR1 and CDR2 from the germline V gene are SGHRS and YFSETQ. Trimming removed 3 bases from V and 5 bases from J; junction bases left unmatched: 4. For the CDR3, the DNA is TGCGCCAGCAGCTCAGGGGGAGAAAATGAAAAACTGTTTTTT. Its protein is CASSSGGENEKLFF.

This clonotype has at least ten counts. The chain carries TRBV7-2 and TRBJ2-1; D ambiguous. This CDR3 has 12 amino acids. V gave up 0 bases and J gave up 10 bases, with 7 bases separating them. Germline values: CDR1 SGHTA, CDR2 FQGNSA. As DNA, the CDR3 is TGTGCCAGCAGCTTAGCAGGTTCCGAGCAGTTCTTC. Its protein product is CASSLAGSEQFF.

Ten or more counts support this clonotype. The V call is TRBV6-1, the J call TRBJ2-2, with D possibly being TRBD2 (5 bases). CDR3 length: 15 residues. Germline V gene sequence: CDR1 MNHNS, CDR2 SASEGT. V was shortened by 6 bases and J by 0 bases, with 11 bases between the two germline ends. CDR3 bases: TGTGCCAGCAGCATAAGCGGCGCGAACACCGGGGAGCTGTTTTTT. Its protein is CASSISGANTGELFF.

This clonotype is a singleton in its sample. This sequence joins TRBV20-1 and TRBJ1-5; TRBD1 matches 10 bases. CDR3 length: 16 residues. J gave up 3 bases and V 3 bases, and 8 bases lay outside the gene matches. The germline CDR1 and CDR2 sequences are DFQATT and SNEGSKA (reference sequence). The CDR3 coding sequence is TGCAGTGCTAGTGAGTGGGACAGGGGCGCCAATCAGCCCCAGCATTTT. This sequence encodes CSASEWDRGANQPQHF.

This clonotype appeared a few times. The chain employs TRBV6-1 and TRBJ1-5; TRBD1 matches 7 bases. V shed 8 bases and J 6 bases; nucleotides not matched to a gene: 4. This CDR3 has 12 amino acids. In germline, CDR1 is MNHNS, CDR2 SASEGT. The CDR3 loop reads CASGQAGQPQHF. CDR3 sequence (DNA): TGTGCCAGCGGACAGGCCGGTCAGCCCCAGCATTTT.

The sample holds many counts of this clonotype. This rearrangement joins TRBV4-1 to TRBJ2-4; D remains ambiguous. The length of the CDR3 is 16 residues. Trimming removed 0 bases from V and 2 bases from J, with 11 bases in between. Germline V lookup: CDR1 MGHRA, CDR2 YSYEKL. The CDR3 region is CASSQDGRGTKNIQYF. For the CDR3, the DNA is TGCGCCAGCAGCCAAGATGGCCGAGGTACCAAAAACATTCAGTACTTC.